A selection of T cell receptor beta chains follows, all from one sample in a study of early T cells in non-severe SARS-CoV-2 infection. TCRdb re-called the 5' RACE reads through MiXCR, storing one row per CDR3 protein. Of more than 35,000 distinct CDR3 sequences in the sample, over 4.5% were seen once. Sequencing input: whole blood. All receptors derive from an adult who was a healthcare worker with PCR-confirmed SARS-CoV-2 infection or an uninfected control (not recorded which). Each CDR3 is given with its conserved first and last residue. D genes are given only for firm matches. Expanded clones are given a class, and other clones once, few, many or no size at all.

size: many; V: TRBV29-1; J: TRBJ2-2; D: NA; CDR3: CSGRQDTGELFF; DNA: TGCAGCGGCCGACAGGACACCGGGGAGCTGTTTTTT
size: NA; V: TRBV28; J: TRBJ2-3; D: TRBD2; CDR3: CASTISGSRTDTQYF; DNA: TGTGCCAGCACCATTAGCGGGAGCCGCACAGATACGCAGTATTTT
size: many; V: TRBV18; J: TRBJ1-1; D: NA; CDR3: CASSPPQAIEAFF; DNA: TGTGCCAGCTCACCACCGCAAGCGATTGAAGCTTTCTTT
size: many; V: TRBV6-5; J: TRBJ2-1; D: TRBD2; CDR3: CASSYSRDGRARSYNEQFF; DNA: TGTGCCAGCAGTTACTCGAGGGATGGGAGGGCTCGCTCCTACAATGAGCAGTTCTTC
size: many; V: TRBV7-2; J: TRBJ2-7; D: NA; CDR3: CASSLQPFDYEQYF; DNA: TGTGCCAGCAGCTTGCAGCCCTTCGACTACGAGCAGTACTTC
size: many; V: TRBV7-9; J: TRBJ1-2; D: NA; CDR3: CASSLRDSFGYTF; DNA: TGTGCCAGCAGCTTAAGGGATTCGTTCGGCTACACCTTC
size: many; V: TRBV20-1; J: TRBJ2-5; D: NA; CDR3: CSATLEATRRTQYF; DNA: TGCAGTGCCACTCTGGAGGCCACCAGACGGACCCAGTACTTC
size: many; V: TRBV20-1; J: TRBJ1-5; D: NA; CDR3: CSAKGSGQPQHF; DNA: TGCAGTGCTAAGGGAAGTGGTCAGCCCCAGCATTTT
size: NA; V: TRBV6-4; J: TRBJ2-1; D: NA; CDR3: CASSEVGQGLQFF; DNA: TGTGCCAGCAGTGAGGTTGGGCAGGGTTTGCAGTTCTTC
size: few; V: TRBV12-3/TRBV12-4; J: TRBJ2-2; D: TRBD2; CDR3: CASSHRLAENTGELFF; DNA: TGTGCCAGCAGTCATAGACTAGCGGAGAACACCGGGGAGCTGTTTTTT
size: NA; V: TRBV28; J: TRBJ1-2; D: NA; CDR3: CATRLANYGYTF; DNA: TGTGCCACCAGACTTGCTAACTATGGCTACACCTTC
size: many; V: TRBV6-2/TRBV6-3; J: TRBJ2-5; D: NA; CDR3: CASSMGAETQYF; DNA: TGTGCCAGTTCCATGGGGGCAGAGACCCAGTACTTC
size: few; V: TRBV2; J: TRBJ2-7; D: NA; CDR3: CASSEGRLLF; DNA: TGTGCCAGCAGTGAAGGGAGACTACTCTTC
size: many; V: TRBV12-3/TRBV12-4; J: TRBJ1-1; D: NA; CDR3: CASIWREMNTEAFF; DNA: TGTGCCAGCATCTGGAGGGAAATGAACACTGAAGCTTTCTTT
size: NA; V: TRBV9; J: TRBJ2-7; D: NA; CDR3: CASSVDSLPTYEQYF; DNA: TGTGCCAGCAGCGTAGACTCCCTCCCCACATACGAGCAGTACTTC
size: many; V: TRBV7-2; J: TRBJ2-7; D: NA; CDR3: CASSDSALGSYEQYF; DNA: TGTGCCAGCAGCGATTCCGCCCTAGGCTCCTACGAGCAGTACTTC
size: many; V: TRBV20-1; J: TRBJ2-1; D: NA; CDR3: CSARDWRGPNEQFF; DNA: TGCAGTGCTAGAGATTGGCGGGGACCAAATGAGCAGTTCTTC
size: many; V: TRBV7-8; J: TRBJ2-7; D: NA; CDR3: CASSLGATYEQYF; DNA: TGTGCCAGCAGCTTGGGGGCCACCTACGAGCAGTACTTC
size: few; V: TRBV7-8; J: TRBJ2-2; D: NA; CDR3: CASRPERAGELFF; DNA: TGTGCCAGCAGACCGGAGAGAGCCGGGGAGCTGTTTTTT
size: many; V: TRBV14; J: TRBJ1-1; D: TRBD1; CDR3: CASSQGGAFF; DNA: TGTGCCAGCTCACAGGGGGGGGCTTTCTTT
size: many; V: TRBV19; J: TRBJ1-2; D: TRBD1; CDR3: CASSFTLPRTGDIYGYTF; DNA: TGTGCCAGTAGTTTCACTCTGCCACGGACAGGGGATATATATGGCTACACCTTC
size: many; V: TRBV5-1; J: TRBJ2-3; D: NA; CDR3: CASSAQSTDTQYF; DNA: TGCGCCAGCAGCGCCCAGAGCACAGATACGCAGTATTTT
size: NA; V: TRBV12-3/TRBV12-4; J: TRBJ1-1; D: NA; CDR3: CASSSWKQAFF; DNA: TGTGCCAGCAGCTCCTGGAAGCAGGCTTTCTTT
size: few; V: TRBV18; J: TRBJ2-7; D: TRBD2; CDR3: CASSPGLAGYEQYF; DNA: TGTGCCAGCTCACCAGGACTAGCGGGGTACGAGCAGTACTTC
size: many; V: TRBV20-1; J: TRBJ2-2; D: NA; CDR3: CSASANTGELFF; DNA: TGCAGTGCTAGCGCGAACACCGGGGAGCTGTTTTTT
size: many; V: TRBV6-5; J: TRBJ2-7; D: NA; CDR3: CASSYQGRYYEQYF; DNA: TGTGCCAGCAGTTACCAGGGAAGGTATTACGAGCAGTACTTC
size: few; V: TRBV6-2/TRBV6-3; J: TRBJ2-1; D: TRBD2; CDR3: CASVPPGGLDEQFF; DNA: TGTGCCAGCGTTCCACCGGGGGGTTTAGATGAGCAGTTCTTC
size: many; V: TRBV30; J: TRBJ1-2; D: NA; CDR3: CAWSASTANYGYTF; DNA: TGTGCCTGGAGTGCCTCGACTGCTAACTATGGCTACACCTTC
size: many; V: TRBV5-1; J: TRBJ2-1; D: NA; CDR3: CASSLHNEQFF; DNA: TGCGCCAGCAGCCTCCACAATGAGCAGTTCTTC
size: few; V: TRBV24-1; J: TRBJ2-2; D: NA; CDR3: CATSDTASGRNTGELFF; DNA: TGTGCCACCAGTGATACGGCCAGCGGCAGGAACACCGGGGAGCTGTTTTTT
size: few; V: TRBV12-3/TRBV12-4; J: TRBJ1-5; D: NA; CDR3: CASRKPGLHQPQHF; DNA: TGTGCCAGCAGGAAGCCGGGGCTTCATCAGCCCCAGCATTTT
size: many; V: TRBV6-1; J: TRBJ1-1; D: TRBD1; CDR3: CASRGQGPKWFF; DNA: TGTGCCAGCAGAGGACAGGGGCCCAAGTGGTTCTTT
size: many; V: TRBV7-8; J: TRBJ2-7; D: TRBD1; CDR3: CASSLRDRSHYEQYF; DNA: TGTGCCAGCAGCTTAAGGGACAGATCTCATTACGAGCAGTACTTC
size: many; V: TRBV6-1; J: TRBJ1-4; D: NA; CDR3: CASSDATTNEKLFF; DNA: TGTGCCAGCAGCGACGCCACAACTAATGAAAAACTGTTTTTT
size: many; V: TRBV3-1; J: TRBJ2-5; D: NA; CDR3: CASSQGQVRGRIIGETQYF; DNA: TGTGCCAGCAGCCAAGGACAGGTCCGAGGCCGAATCATAGGGGAGACCCAGTACTTC
size: many; V: TRBV12-3/TRBV12-4; J: TRBJ1-1; D: NA; CDR3: CASSLEGRISEAFF; DNA: TGTGCCAGCAGTTTAGAGGGGCGAATATCTGAAGCTTTCTTT
size: many; V: TRBV6-1; J: TRBJ2-7; D: NA; CDR3: CASSDGSPGTYF; DNA: TGTGCCAGCAGTGATGGTAGTCCAGGGACGTACTTC